The clone carrying this T cell receptor (beta chain) showed up just a few times. Its cognate antigen is unknown. The PCR was carried out with 60 Vbeta primers and 13 Jbeta primers. Original processing methods: Later, an analysis found about 80 million unique TCR beta chains, and around 10 million of these were shared. The repertoire was sequenced with immunoSEQ multiplex PCR; TCRdb's copy has only in-frame clones and lacks some. The V and J calls and the clone size are those of that table, but D and trimming were determined from the DNA. The sample shows 130,000 or so clones, 75% to 85% of them seen only once. This sample was included in a study of cytomegalovirus exposure and HLA in healthy donors. V was cut by 6 bases and J by 0 bases, with 3 bases left in between. Germline V gives CDR1 LNHDA, CDR2 SQIVND (reference sequence). The CDR3 has 13 amino acids. Points from the study as a whole: Reported results showed that the classifier diagnosed cytomegalovirus status with high specificity and sensitivity. Presence/absence analyses assumed roughly uniform sequencing depth across donors, which may not hold.

The sequence came from a middle-aged woman in good health and CMV-seronegative. The rearrangement uses TRBV19 and TRBJ2-6, with no clear D. Material for sequencing was PBMCs. CDR3 loop: CASSSSGANVLTF. In DNA, the CDR3 is TGTGCCAGTAGCAGCTCTGGGGCCAACGTCCTGACTTTC.